What follows are 5 T cell receptor beta chains derived from one specimen sequenced in a study of cytomegalovirus exposure and HLA in healthy donors. PCR amplification relied on 60 Vbeta primers (plus 13 Jbeta primers). Generated by immunoSEQ multiplex PCR, the TCRdb table keeps only in-frame clones and is missing some. The sample lists 130,000 or so clones, about four fifths occurring once. The sample comprised PBMCs. Receptor source: a man under 40 in good health and CMV-seronegative.

The chain couples TRBV5-1 to TRBJ2-5, with a tentative D call TRBD2 (6 bases). Trimming left V 1 base short and J 3 bases short, with 13 bases between. CDR1 and CDR2 from the germline V gene are SGHRS and YFSETQ. The CDR3 runs 15 residues. The CDR3 nucleotides read TGCGCCAGCAGCTTGATCGGGGGTGGGAAAGAGACCCAGTACTTC. Translation gives CASSLIGGGKETQYF. The full variable domain, with the rest looked up from reference TRBV5-1 and TRBJ2-5, is KAGVTQTPRYLIKTRGQQVTLSCSPISGHRSVSWYQQTPGQGLQFLFEYFSETQRNKGNFPGRFSGRQFSNSRSEMNVSTLELGDSALYLCASSLIGGGKETQYFGPGTRLLVL.

The chain employs TRBV7-9 and TRBJ2-2; 10 bases agree with TRBD2. The CDR3 is 18 amino acids. Trimming at V came to 2 bases and at J to 5 bases, leaving 11 bases not matched to a gene. The germline CDR1 and CDR2 sequences are SEHNR and FQNEAQ (reference sequence). CDR3: CASSLSTSGNRRTGELFF. CDR3 nucleotides: TGTGCCAGCAGCTTATCTACTAGCGGGAACCGAAGGACCGGGGAGCTGTTTTTT.

The chain employs TRBV5-6 and TRBJ1-2; weak D call: TRBD1 (5 bases). In germline, CDR1 is SGHDT, CDR2 YYEEEE. There are 17 residues in the CDR3. Trimming took off 2 bases at V and 7 bases at J, with 24 bases between the two ends. CDR3 bases: TGTGCCAGCAGCTTCGGATTCCTACAGGCGCTTGAGGCTGGCTACACCTTC. Translating gives CASSFGFLQALEAGYTF. The complete variable domain, with remaining parts taken from reference TRBV5-6 and TRBJ1-2, reads DAGVTQSPTHLIKTRGQQVTLRCSPKSGHDTVSWYQQALGQGPQFIFQYYEEEERQRGNFPDRFSGHQFPNYSSELNVNALLLGDSALYLCASSFGFLQALEAGYTFGSGTRLTVV.

The chain employs TRBV10-3 and TRBJ1-1, with a tentative D call TRBD1 (5 bases). Trimming took off 8 bases at V and 4 bases at J, with 17 bases between the two ends. The CDR3 is 14 residues long. Germline assignment: CDR1 ENHRY and CDR2 SYGVKD. The chain's CDR3 is CAIRSAGLITEAFF. The CDR3 coding sequence is TGTGCCATCCGGAGCGCAGGGTTGATCACTGAAGCTTTCTTT.

V gene TRBV5-4 combines with J gene TRBJ2-3, with TRBD2 identical over 8 bases. The junction had 6 bases not matched to a gene; V was cut back by 0 bases and J by 6 bases. The V gene's germline CDR1 is SGHNT and CDR2 YYREEE (reference sequence). The CDR3 totals 15 residues. In nucleotides, the CDR3 is TGTGCCAGCAGCTTGGGGTCAGCGGGAGCGGATACGCAGTATTTT. This translates into CASSLGSAGADTQYF.